The 8 T cell receptor beta chains listed next were all sequenced from one sample in a study of blood T cell repertoires in COVID-19. Profiling relied on immunoSEQ multiplex PCR, and the TCRdb table lists in-frame clones only, not all of them. The data hold some 200,000 clones, with 80% to 90% observed a single time. Input material: peripheral blood. These receptors were obtained from a young man with active or convalescent COVID-19.

In the case of this clone: Just one base apart from a much larger clone, this may be a read error. This specimen includes other DNA sequences encoding the same CDR3. CDR3 in amino acids: CASSLTANYGYTF. CDR3 nucleotides: TGTGCCAGCAGTTTGACAGCTAACTATGGCTACACCTTC. V usage is TRBV27 and J usage is TRBJ1-2; D might be TRBD1 (5 bases). From germline, CDR1 is MNHEY and CDR2 SMNVEV (reference sequence). The CDR3 has 13 residues. V lost 3 bases to trimming and J lost 0 bases, with 5 bases between them.

The rearrangement uses TRBV28 and TRBJ1-3; no firm D call. V lost 4 bases and J 5 bases, leaving 9 bases between the germline ends. The CDR3 consists of 13 residues. Germline loops: CDR1 MDHEN, CDR2 SYDVKM. DNA of the CDR3: TGTGCCAGCAGTTCGGCGGGAAGAAACACCATATATTTT. Its protein is CASSSAGRNTIYF.

The genes are TRBV18 and TRBJ1-1; perhaps TRBD1 as D (5 bases). Germline V gene data show CDR1 as KGHSH and CDR2 as LQKENI. Trimming shortened V by 6 bases and J by 4 bases, and 15 bases separated the two germline ends. The CDR3 consists of 14 residues. The DNA for the CDR3 is TGTGCCAGCTCCCGACAGAGCCAGGGCACTGAAGCTTTCTTT. Its protein is CASSRQSQGTEAFF.

The rearrangement joins TRBV2 to TRBJ1-2, with D tentatively TRBD1 (5 bases). The CDR3 spans 17 residues. Germline V CDR1 and CDR2: SNHLY, FYNNEI. Trimming stripped 5 bases from V and 3 bases from J, with 22 bases between. The CDR3 is CASSQDGVTGDDYGYTF. CDR3 sequence (DNA): TGTGCCAGCAGTCAGGACGGCGTTACGGGGGATGACTATGGCTACACCTTC.

V usage is TRBV12-5 and J usage is TRBJ1-2; 9 bases map to TRBD1. Per the germline V gene, CDR1 is LGHNT and CDR2 is FRNRAP. J lost 8 bases, V lost 8 bases, and 9 bases had no gene match. CDR3 size: 13 residues. The DNA for the CDR3 is TGTGCTAGTTCGGGACAGGGAGAGGACGGCTACACCTTC. Translating it yields CASSGQGEDGYTF.

The chain combines TRBV6-5 with TRBJ2-7, with 10 bases lining up with TRBD2. The ends lost 6 bases at V and 6 bases at J; junction bases unmatched: 11. The germline CDR1 and CDR2 sequences are MNHEY and SVGAGI. The CDR3 has 15 amino acids. CDR3: CASREPGTSVGEQYF. The CDR3 coding sequence is TGTGCCAGCAGGGAGCCCGGGACTAGCGTGGGCGAGCAGTACTTC.

V gene TRBV5-1 combines with J gene TRBJ1-1; unclear D gene. CDR3 length: 15 amino acids. Germline V gene lookup returns CDR1 SGHRS and CDR2 YFSETQ. Trimming left V 0 bases short and J 6 bases short, with 15 bases between. CDR3 loop: CASSLVGRGSAEAFF. CDR3 coding DNA: TGCGCCAGCAGCTTGGTTGGCAGAGGTTCGGCTGAAGCTTTCTTT.

The rearrangement uses TRBV27 and TRBJ1-1, with TRBD1 as a possible D gene (6 bases). Germline values: CDR1 MNHEY, CDR2 SMNVEV (reference sequence). The CDR3 runs to 13 residues. V was cut by 2 bases and J by 6 bases, with 10 bases left in between. For the CDR3, the DNA is TGTGCCAGCAGTTTACAGGGGTTGTCTGAAGCTTTCTTT. Translated: CASSLQGLSEAFF.